These 8 T cell receptor beta chains share one sample of origin, sequenced in a study of blood T cell repertoires in COVID-19. The protocol was immunoSEQ multiplex PCR, while the TCRdb copy is restricted to in-frame clones and leaves out a portion. The sample lists tens of thousands of clones, around 88% occurring once. Specimen: peripheral blood. These TCRs come from a woman of 80 years or more with acute or convalescent COVID-19.

This clone was counted between two and nine times. The rearrangement uses TRBV5-8 and TRBJ1-5; D is ambiguous. V was shortened by 4 bases and J by 6 bases, with 14 bases between the two germline ends. Looked up from germline, CDR1 is SGHTS and CDR2 is YDEGEE. CDR3 length equals 14 residues. CDR3 bases: TGTGCCAGCAGCGGTTCACGAGGGTTTCAGCCCCAGCATTTT. It translates to CASSGSRGFQPQHF.

The chain has TRBV29-1 and TRBJ1-5; TRBD1 matches 7 bases. Germline CDR1 reads SQVTM; CDR2 reads ANQGSEA. This CDR3 is built from 13 residues. The V and J ends lost 7 bases and 4 bases, in that order; junction bases with no gene match: 7. CDR3 in DNA: TGCAGCGCCTCGACAGGGTCTAATCAGCCCCAGCATTTT. It specifies CSASTGSNQPQHF.

The rearrangement joins TRBV27 to TRBJ2-2; D call uncertain. This CDR3 spans 16 amino acids. V lost 2 bases and J 2 bases, leaving 12 bases between the germline ends. Per the germline V gene, CDR1 is MNHEY and CDR2 is SMNVEV (reference sequence). CDR3 sequence (DNA): TGTGCCAGCAGTTTAAGCAGGATGATAAACACCGGGGAGCTGTTTTTT. Its protein product is CASSLSRMINTGELFF.

The V and J genes are TRBV3-1 (or the pseudogene TRBV3-2) and TRBJ2-3, with 7 bases identical to TRBD1. The CDR3 has 16 amino acids. The V gene end was trimmed by 6 bases and the J gene end by 5 bases; junction bases not matched to a gene: 14. The germline CDR1 and CDR2 sequences are LGHDT and YNNKEL (reference sequence). The CDR3: CASSPLQGLGQDTQYF. The CDR3 nucleotides read TGTGCCAGCAGTCCATTACAGGGGCTGGGACAAGATACGCAGTATTTT.

The J gene is TRBJ1-5, the V gene TRBV7-9; D is possibly TRBD1 (5 bases). The V gene lost 1 base and the J gene lost 4 bases, with 8 bases spanning the gap. This CDR3 contains 14 residues. In germline, CDR1 is SEHNR, CDR2 FQNEAQ (reference sequence). CDR3 in amino acids: CASSLGPGNQPQHF. In DNA, the CDR3 is TGTGCCAGCAGCTTAGGGCCAGGGAATCAGCCCCAGCATTTT.

V gene TRBV6-5 combines with J gene TRBJ1-1, with D possibly matching TRBD1 (6 bases). Germline loops: CDR1 MNHEY, CDR2 SVGAGI. The CDR3 runs 13 residues. Trimming pared 10 bases from V and 1 base from J, leaving 13 bases between. The CDR3 loop reads CANNDRPNTEAFF. The DNA of the CDR3 is TGTGCCAACAACGACAGGCCGAACACTGAAGCTTTCTTT.

The V and J genes are TRBV20-1 and TRBJ2-5, with TRBD2 as a possible D gene (6 bases). CDR1 DFQATT and CDR2 SNEGSKA come from the germline V gene (reference sequence). V was cut by 6 bases and J by 4 bases, with 9 bases left in between. The CDR3 is made up of 11 amino acids. CDR3 DNA: TGCAGTGCGACTAGTGGAGAGACCCAGTACTTC. Its protein is CSATSGETQYF.

V gene TRBV2 combines with J gene TRBJ2-1, with 7 bases that match TRBD2. J gave up 9 bases and V 4 bases, and 9 bases lay outside the gene matches. Germline V lookup: CDR1 SNHLY, CDR2 FYNNEI. This CDR3 comprises 14 residues. In DNA, the CDR3 is TGTGCCAGCAGTGTGTCTAGCGGTGGGAGTGAGCAGTTCTTC. The encoded protein is CASSVSSGGSEQFF.